A selection of T cell receptor beta chains follows, all from one sample in a study of human T cells and chemical hapten exposure. TCRdb itself ran the 5' RACE reads through MiXCR, one entry per CDR3 protein. Here the sample spans 65,000 to 95,000 distinct CDR3 sequences, about 7.7% being singletons. Receptors originate from a male donor in good health. CDR3s include the opening cysteine and the closing phenylalanine or tryptophan.

J: TRBJ2-5; V: TRBV12-3/TRBV12-4; CDR3: CASSLRTSGSPKTQYF
J: TRBJ2-1; V: TRBV7-6; CDR3: CASSPGPPSGRVGDEQFF
J: TRBJ1-2; V: TRBV6-4; CDR3: CASSDQGTPDLYGYTF
J: TRBJ2-1; V: TRBV6-5; CDR3: CASRNLRYNEQFF
J: TRBJ1-2; V: TRBV6-6; CDR3: CAISSGYGYTF
J: TRBJ1-1; V: TRBV24-1; CDR3: CATSDHRAFF
J: TRBJ2-1; V: TRBV27; CDR3: CASSLSSEGASGSFPNEQFF
J: TRBJ2-1; V: TRBV20-1; CDR3: CSAPDRADYNEQFF
J: TRBJ2-3; V: TRBV7-8; CDR3: CASRPKVGGTGRLTDTQYF
J: TRBJ2-6; V: TRBV12-3/TRBV12-4; CDR3: CASRGWAGVTGANVLTF
J: TRBJ1-1; V: TRBV27; CDR3: CASSPPLGIGEAFF
J: TRBJ2-2; V: TRBV12-3/TRBV12-4; CDR3: CASSPGGAGTGELFF
J: TRBJ2-7; V: TRBV5-1; CDR3: CASSPLAETPYEQYF
J: TRBJ1-5; V: TRBV5-1; CDR3: CASSLAPSGAGQPQHF
J: TRBJ2-6; V: TRBV6-1; CDR3: CASSPDRGSGANVLTF
J: TRBJ1-4; V: TRBV3-1; CDR3: CASSQDRADFLYATNEKLFF
J: TRBJ2-3; V: TRBV29-1; CDR3: CSETLAGTTDTQYF
J: TRBJ2-1; V: TRBV9; CDR3: CASSVVEGGRAGSEQFF
J: TRBJ2-4; V: TRBV10-3; CDR3: CAIKAEGDPKNIQYF
J: TRBJ2-5; V: TRBV27; CDR3: CASSLARAETQYF